These 27 T cell receptor beta chains were all obtained from the same sample, sequenced in a study of blood T cell repertoires in COVID-19 (dated by TCRdb to 2020 to 2021). The method was the immunoSEQ multiplex PCR assay. Not all clones reach the TCRdb copy of this immuneACCESS table, which keeps in-frame sequences only. Checked studies attribute under half of the gap to unresolved V genes and leave the rest unexplained. The sample records 100,000 to 150,000 clones, around four fifths of which are singletons. The ten top clones hold about 5.4% of the sample. The sequenced sample consisted of peripheral blood. These TCRs come from a man aged 80 or over with active or convalescent COVID-19.

The chain combines TRBV28 with TRBJ1-3, with a tentative D call TRBD1 (5 bases). The CDR3 is made up of 14 amino acids. V was cut by 6 bases and J by 0 bases, with 9 bases left in between. Looked up from germline, CDR1 is MDHEN and CDR2 is SYDVKM. Written as DNA, the CDR3 is TGTGCCAGCAGGACAGCCAACTCTGGAAACACCATATATTTT. It specifies CASRTANSGNTIYF.

This clone was observed a single time. The chain couples TRBV5-5 to TRBJ1-2; D is uncertain. V shed 1 base and J shed 2 bases, with 6 bases lying between them. Germline V gives CDR1 SGHKS, CDR2 YYEKEE (reference sequence). There are 13 residues in the CDR3. The chain's CDR3 is CASSLSFNYGYTF. CDR3 nucleotide sequence: TGTGCCAGCAGCTTGTCCTTCAACTATGGCTACACCTTC.

The chain recombines TRBV27 with TRBJ1-1; no clear D. Deletions cut 2 bases from V and 6 bases from J, with 7 bases between. The CDR3 extends over 12 amino acids. Germline V lookup: CDR1 MNHEY, CDR2 SMNVEV (reference sequence). CDR3 protein: CASSLPGAEAFF. In nucleotides, the CDR3 is TGTGCCAGCAGTTTACCAGGCGCTGAAGCTTTCTTT.

This chain uses TRBV13 with TRBJ2-1; 13 bases align to TRBD2. The CDR3 loop spans 17 amino acids. The J segment lost 4 bases and the V segment lost 5 bases, leaving 8 bases of the junction unmatched. Germline V CDR1 and CDR2: PRHDT, FYEKMQ (reference sequence). CDR3 sequence reads: CASSRLAGGRSYNEQFF. CDR3 bases: TGTGCCAGCAGCAGACTAGCGGGGGGACGATCTTACAATGAGCAGTTCTTC.

This clone appeared a single time. This chain connects TRBV19 to TRBJ2-3; D is undetermined. CDR1 and CDR2 from the germline V gene are LNHDA and SQIVND (reference sequence). V lost 1 base, J lost 4 bases, and 9 bases lay in between. The length of the CDR3 is 14 residues. CDR3 coding DNA: TGTGCCAGTAGTATAGGTGTAACACCAGATACGCAGTATTTT. It is translated as CASSIGVTPDTQYF.

This clone was picked up one time. The V call is TRBV7-2, the J call TRBJ1-5; tentative D call: TRBD1 (5 bases). The CDR3 covers 14 residues. CDR1 is SGHTA and CDR2 is FQGNSA in the germline V gene. V lost 3 bases and J 7 bases, leaving 13 bases between the germline ends. The CDR3 protein is CASSFGPGYQPQHF. CDR3 DNA sequence: TGTGCCAGCAGCTTTGGGCCAGGGTACCAGCCCCAGCATTTT.

The chain combines TRBV4-2 with TRBJ2-2, with 10 nucleotides matching TRBD1. CDR1 is LGHNA and CDR2 is YNFKEQ in the germline V gene. The CDR3 is made up of 16 amino acids. V shed 3 bases and J 4 bases; nucleotides not matched to a gene: 5. The CDR3 loop reads CASSHGTGAGTGELFF. CDR3 nucleotide sequence: TGTGCCAGCAGCCATGGGACAGGGGCCGGCACCGGGGAGCTGTTTTTT.

This clone was seen only a few times. This chain uses TRBV6-2 or TRBV6-3 with TRBJ2-7, with 9 bases fitting TRBD2. V trimming: 6 bases; J trimming: 0 bases; junction bases outside the gene matches: 15. Germline CDR1 and CDR2: MNHEY and SVGEGT. CDR3 length: 18 amino acids. CDR3 loop: CASSRLAAVIRSSYEQYF. The CDR3 DNA sequence: TGTGCCAGCAGCAGACTAGCGGCGGTGATAAGGAGCTCCTACGAGCAGTACTTC.

In nucleotides, the CDR3 is TGTGCCAGCAGCTTGACAGAAGAGACCCAGTACTTC. It codes for CASSLTEETQYF. The V gene is TRBV7-2, the J gene TRBJ2-5; tentative D call: TRBD1 (5 bases). Germline V gene data show CDR1 as SGHTA and CDR2 as FQGNSA. Trimming stripped 3 bases from V and 3 bases from J, with 5 bases between. CDR3 length: 12 amino acids.

There are a few counts of this clone. The chain uses TRBV5-1 and TRBJ2-7; TRBD1 is a possible D gene (6 bases). CDR3 length: 14 amino acids. The V gene's germline CDR1 is SGHRS and CDR2 YFSETQ. Between the trimmed V and J ends, which lost 3 bases and 2 bases, there was a span of 12 bases. CDR3 in DNA: TGCGCCAGCAGCTCTACAGGGTCGACCTACGAGCAGTACTTC. Protein product: CASSSTGSTYEQYF.

The rearrangement links TRBV5-1 to TRBJ1-1; TRBD1 matches 12 bases. The CDR3 is 19 amino acids. Germline V lookup: CDR1 SGHRS, CDR2 YFSETQ. J was trimmed by 0 bases and V by 1 base; bases with no gene match: 10. CDR3 sequence (DNA): TGCGCCAGCAGCTTGCCCGGGACAGGGGGCAAGGGAGTGAACACTGAAGCTTTCTTT. Its protein product is CASSLPGTGGKGVNTEAFF.

This chain joins TRBV11-2 and TRBJ1-1; D might be TRBD1 (5 bases). V shed 1 base and J shed 1 base, with 10 bases lying between them. This CDR3 has 15 amino acids. Germline assignment: CDR1 SGHAT and CDR2 FQNNGV. CDR3 sequence reads: CASSLVGGWNTEAFF. In nucleotides, the CDR3 is TGTGCCAGCAGCTTAGTGGGGGGTTGGAACACTGAAGCTTTCTTT.

The chain carries TRBV19 and TRBJ2-3, with TRBD1 matching 9 bases. The CDR3 totals 12 residues. The V gene's germline CDR1 is LNHDA and CDR2 SQIVND (reference sequence). V lost 8 bases to trimming and J lost 3 bases; unmatched junction nucleotides: 0. CDR3 sequence (DNA): TGTGCCAGTGGGACAGGGACAGATACGCAGTATTTT. It translates to CASGTGTDTQYF.

The chain links TRBV7-2 to TRBJ1-3; no clear D. The CDR3 is made up of 15 amino acids. Per germline, CDR1 SGHTA and CDR2 FQGNSA. V dropped 4 bases and J dropped 0 bases, with 10 bases sitting between them. The CDR3 DNA reads TGTGCCAGCAGCTCGCACCCAGGCTCTGGAAACACCATATATTTT. Encoded protein: CASSSHPGSGNTIYF.

The chain has TRBV6-5 and TRBJ1-3, with 9 bases that match TRBD1. Germline V gene sequence: CDR1 MNHEY, CDR2 SVGAGI. Trimming cost V 8 bases and J 0 bases; bases outside gene matches: 2. The CDR3 is 14 amino acids. CDR3 bases: TGTGCCAGCTGGGACAGGGACTCTGGAAACACCATATATTTT. Translating it yields CASWDRDSGNTIYF.

The rearrangement joins TRBV19 to TRBJ2-2, with D maybe TRBD1 (6 bases). With 4 bases removed from V and 5 bases from J, the gap between germline ends came to 8 bases. The CDR3 is 13 amino acids. Germline CDR1 is LNHDA and CDR2 is SQIVND (reference sequence). The DNA for the CDR3 is TGTGCCAGTAGTACGCAGGGGACCGGGGAGCTGTTTTTT. It translates to CASSTQGTGELFF.

CDR3 bases: TGTGCCTGGAGTGTTCAGGGGGGCACAGATACGCAGTATTTT. Translating gives CAWSVQGGTDTQYF. This chain links TRBV30 with TRBJ2-3; 7 bases fit TRBD1. The J segment lost 1 base and the V segment lost 0 bases, leaving 1 base of the junction unmatched. The germline V gene has CDR1 GTSNPN and CDR2 SVGIG (reference sequence). The CDR3 has 14 amino acids.

This clone showed up just a few times. The rearrangement links TRBV10-3 to TRBJ1-5, with D uncertain. This CDR3 has 14 residues. Germline CDR1 ENHRY, CDR2 SYGVKD. V gave up 3 bases and J gave up 2 bases, with 8 bases separating them. The CDR3 DNA follows: TGTGCCATCAGTGAATTCCAGGGCAATCAGCCCCAGCATTTT. Translated, it gives CAISEFQGNQPQHF.

The rearrangement joins TRBV6-6 to TRBJ1-6; D possibly corresponds to TRBD1 (6 bases). The CDR3 is made up of 16 amino acids. Germline V gene sequence: CDR1 MNHNY, CDR2 SVGAGI (reference sequence). V was trimmed by 5 bases and J by 3 bases, leaving 14 bases between them. CDR3 sequence reads: CASSRIHRDYNSPLHF. CDR3 nucleotides: TGTGCCAGCAGTCGAATCCACAGGGACTATAATTCACCCCTCCACTTT.

The chain carries TRBV9 and TRBJ2-7; 12 nucleotides match TRBD2. J gave up 2 bases and V 3 bases, and 9 bases lay outside the gene matches. This CDR3 has 17 amino acids. CDR1 is SGDLS and CDR2 is YYNGEE in the germline V gene. CDR3 DNA sequence: TGTGCCAGCAGCGAAGGGACGACTAGCGGGGGCCCCTACGAGCAGTACTTC. This gives the protein CASSEGTTSGGPYEQYF.

The gene calls are TRBV5-1 and TRBJ1-4; 10 bases line up with TRBD1. Germline CDR1 and CDR2: SGHRS and YFSETQ. The CDR3 length is 14 residues. J lost 8 bases, V lost 4 bases, and 5 bases had no gene match. CDR3 coding DNA: TGCGCCAGCAGCCAGGGACAGGGGCGCGAAAAACTGTTTTTT. Protein product: CASSQGQGREKLFF.

The genes are TRBV9 and TRBJ1-4, with a tentative D call TRBD1 (6 bases). The length of the CDR3 is 15 residues. CDR1 and CDR2 from the germline V gene are SGDLS and YYNGEE. Trimming removed 0 bases from V and 7 bases from J, with 13 bases in between. Here the CDR3 reads CASSVDSTGSEKLFF. The CDR3 DNA follows: TGTGCCAGCAGCGTAGATTCCACAGGGAGTGAAAAACTGTTTTTT.

The chain links TRBV5-4 to TRBJ2-3, with a weak D call TRBD2 (5 bases). The CDR3 totals 14 residues. V lost 0 bases and J 6 bases, leaving 11 bases between the germline ends. Germline V CDR1 and CDR2: SGHNT, YYREEE (reference sequence). The CDR3 here is CASSLVRGSDTQYF. The CDR3 region has the DNA TGTGCCAGCAGCTTGGTCCGGGGTTCCGATACGCAGTATTTT.

The V gene is TRBV7-9, the J gene TRBJ1-3; D remains ambiguous. V was pared by 5 bases and J by 7 bases, with 9 bases between. The CDR3 runs 12 residues. Germline V lookup: CDR1 SEHNR, CDR2 FQNEAQ (reference sequence). CDR3 sequence (DNA): TGTGCCAGCAGCCCTGCTACGAACACCATATATTTT. Amino acids: CASSPATNTIYF.

CDR3 loop: CASSRGSVYEQYF. In DNA form, the CDR3 reads TGTGCCAGCAGTCGAGGTTCGGTCTACGAGCAGTACTTC. The J gene is TRBJ2-7, the V gene TRBV7-9; unclear D gene. The CDR3 is made up of 13 amino acids. The germline V gene encodes CDR1 SEHNR and CDR2 FQNEAQ (reference sequence). The germline V and J ends were trimmed by 6 bases and 3 bases, with 12 bases remaining between them.

The V call is TRBV28, the J call TRBJ2-7; D possibly corresponds to TRBD1 (6 bases). Trimming removed 8 bases from V and 0 bases from J, with 8 bases in between. The germline V gene has CDR1 MDHEN and CDR2 SYDVKM. This CDR3 has 12 residues. The CDR3 bases are TGTGCCAGCGGGGGCCTCTCCTACGAGCAGTACTTC. Amino acids: CASGGLSYEQYF.

The genes are TRBV9 and TRBJ2-3; 11 bases align to TRBD2. The CDR3 is 18 amino acids. Germline trimming cut 0 bases from V and 0 bases from J; bases unmatched to any gene: 6. The V gene's germline CDR1 is SGDLS and CDR2 YYNGEE. This CDR3 reads CASSVGTSGGSSTDTQYF. DNA for the CDR3: TGTGCCAGCAGCGTAGGCACTAGCGGGGGTTCTAGCACAGATACGCAGTATTTT.